This TCR beta chain was obtained from a study of regulatory T cells in long-lasting Graves disease (dated by TCRdb to 2020 to 2022). Looking at the study overall: To count as having persistent Graves' disease, a patient had to have received antithyroid drug treatment for over 5 years with TSH receptor autoantibodies remaining persistently positive. Patients with persistent Graves' disease were compared with patients with newly diagnosed Graves' disease using TCR sequencing and RNA sequencing of peripheral blood. The study took place in China and was registered as a clinical trial. TCR sequencing covered roughly 13 persistent and approximately 20 newly diagnosed Graves' disease patients, 33 samples in total. Antithyroid drugs had been taken for ten to twelve years on average by persistent Graves' disease patients in the clinical cohort.

This specimen's time point label, interpreted: persistent/refractory GD, antithyroid drugs over 5 years with positive TRAb. RNA was extracted from PBMCs in TRIzol for both TCR sequencing and RNA sequencing. Graves' disease was diagnosed according to American Thyroid Association guidelines. Patients for the study were recruited at an endocrinology department in Xi'an, China. Each patient gave around 9.2 milliliters of peripheral blood, collected in an EDTA anticoagulant tube. Ficoll Paque Plus density gradient separation was used to isolate PBMCs, and no further T cell sorting was done. An Agilent 2100 Bioanalyzer and agarose gel were used to assess RNA quality, and a NanoDrop 2000 was used to measure RNA concentration. V drops 6 bases and J drops 0 bases, leaving 18 bases in between. Via the germline V gene (reference sequence), CDR1 is LNHDA and CDR2 SQIVND. The CDR3, cysteine through phenylalanine, is 17 amino acids long. The CDR3 DNA has 51 bases and is translated from base 1.

What the authors observed across the whole study: TRBV28, TRBJ1-2 and TRBJ2-5 were preferentially used in persistent disease, while TRBV20-1 and TRBJ2-1 were favored in newly diagnosed disease. Patients with persistent disease shared more public clonotypes (approximately 2,500) than newly diagnosed patients did (966). Peripheral blood alone was examined, since thyroid tissue, which constituted the primary lesion, could not be accessed. As a limitation, the authors acknowledged that the small sample size may reduce accuracy. Compared with newly diagnosed patients, persistent Graves' disease patients had lower TCR Shannon entropy and fewer highly expanded clones, which suggests clonal expansion. Sequencing and analysis were restricted to the TCR beta chain.

The library was generated by multiplex PCR. The data were produced on an Illumina HiSeq 4000. CDR3 regions were amplified by Arm-PCR with iRepertoire HTBI primers to construct TCR beta libraries. Before sequencing, the PCR products underwent gel purification. In the source study's methods: A total of under 80 TRBV and under 15 TRBJ segments were identified across samples and were used for gene usage analysis of CDR3 amino acid clonotypes. COPE and FqMerger were used to merge filtered high-quality paired reads into contigs. BLAST was used to align contigs to IMGT TRBV, TRBD and TRBJ reference genes, and CDR3 was defined according to IMGT. Any clonotype with a frequency above 0.1% was classified as a highly expanded clone. Shannon entropy served as the measure of repertoire diversity, while the Gini coefficient captured V-J evenness. A clonotype found in more than one individual was treated as public. Using fastp trimming at Q25 and MiXCR clonotype assembly, TCRdb reanalyzed the public sequencing data and kept in-frame beta chains. Every distinct CDR3 protein forms one entry, paired with its most common genes and DNA. The V and J calls and clone size are TCRdb's, not the authors'. The sample has roughly 470,000 distinct CDR3 sequences on record, less than 25% of them singletons. Jointly, the top ten make up 6.5% to 8% of the sample.

This clonotype was detected a few times. Its antigen target is currently unknown. Per-base qualities were not stored, and no clone one base away is much larger. The receptor was isolated from a female donor with Graves disease. Sequenced material: peripheral blood mononuclear cells (PBMCs), taken when the disease was refractory, from a patient treated with antithyroid drugs. The V and J genes are TRBV19 and TRBJ1-5; the D gene is possibly TRBD1, with 6 bases matching. The DNA sequence reads TGTGCCAGTAGATCCCGGGGGGGGCTATATAGCAATCAGCCCCAGCATTTT. This sequence encodes CASRSRGGLYSNQPQHF.